The rows below give T cell receptor beta chains drawn from one sample of a study of blood T cells in healthy people across ages. TCRdb processed the 5' RACE reads anew with MiXCR; each CDR3 protein has one entry. The sample holds around 1,900,000 distinct CDR3 sequences; around 42% are singletons and the top ten take roughly 24%. The sample taken for sequencing was blood. These receptors were taken from a human donor in good health. CDR3s leave out the opening cysteine and the closing phenylalanine or tryptophan.

CDR3 protein	J gene	V gene
ANSLRLGINEQF	TRBJ2-1	TRBV12-3/TRBV12-4
ASSYSLAGAHTDTQY	TRBJ2-3	TRBV6-5
ASSPTSGYTQY	TRBJ2-3	TRBV12-3/TRBV12-4
ASSDSPNTEAF	TRBJ1-1	TRBV7-6
ASSPDSGTGAEAF	TRBJ1-1	TRBV4-3
ASSDSSWYFNTEAF	TRBJ1-1	TRBV2
ASSYSTPGGTDTDTQY	TRBJ2-3	TRBV6-5
SVGQGLNSPLH	TRBJ1-6	TRBV29-1
ASSVWTSGEQY	TRBJ2-7	TRBV5-6
ASSQVWQVLGEQY	.	TRBV4-3
ASTQGTGHEQY	TRBJ2-7	TRBV12-3/TRBV12-4
SAPRDGSNTEAF	TRBJ1-1	TRBV20-1
ASSQDQGAYYTEAF	TRBJ1-1	TRBV4-2
AGGPRANVLT	TRBJ2-6	TRBV7-9
ASSLNSQEQY	TRBJ2-4	TRBV7-9
ASSYLPGGQGKGNT	TRBJ1-2	TRBV7-2
ASSFLGAGFYNEQF	TRBJ2-1	TRBV12-3/TRBV12-4
SVGRLLNYGYT	TRBJ1-2	TRBV29-1
SARDPAGPSYNGQF	TRBJ2-1	TRBV20-1
ASSQDGTTYEQY	TRBJ2-7	TRBV4-2
ASSAGGAGNEQF	TRBJ2-1	TRBV6-4
ASTLPSGGYT	TRBJ1-2	TRBV28
ASTNRGLKYGYT	TRBJ1-2	TRBV19
ASSLGSLAGETQY	TRBJ2-5	TRBV5-6
ASSPLGGNYDYT	TRBJ1-2	TRBV11-2
ANSPTVVGNQPQH	TRBJ1-5	TRBV7-2
ASSQGVRPTDYEQY	.	TRBV4-3
ASRGTSGAYNEQF	TRBJ2-1	TRBV28
ASSFRDRGGSDTQY	TRBJ2-3	TRBV27
ANSSTGWDSPLH	TRBJ1-6	TRBV7-9
ASSLDSGYGANVLT	TRBJ2-6	TRBV11-2
ASSFQGFNQPQH	TRBJ1-5	TRBV28
ASSPTILDTQY	TRBJ2-3	TRBV5-1
ASSLGGLNNYGYT	TRBJ1-2	TRBV7-2
SGQKRILDTEAF	TRBJ1-1	TRBV29-1
ASSLTSGGHTYKQY	TRBJ2-5	TRBV7-9
ASSQEDRVDYGYT	TRBJ1-2	TRBV4-2
ASSHRTVNYGYT	TRBJ1-2	TRBV3-1
ARPSGGPASTDTQY	TRBJ2-3	TRBV4-3
ASGLVAGAPGEQF	TRBJ2-1	TRBV7-9
ASSLDSLGTDTQY	TRBJ2-3	TRBV7-2
AISVEGSHSPLH	TRBJ1-6	TRBV10-3
ASSLMSSENTGELF	TRBJ2-2	TRBV6-9
ATSRVLAAASGGSTDTQY	TRBJ2-3	TRBV15
ASSLGRARGDGYT	TRBJ1-2	TRBV13
ATSDGLAGGSSYNEQY	TRBJ2-7	TRBV24-1
SVGHGSNQPQH	TRBJ1-5	TRBV29-1
ASSFTIQAGTGGEQY	TRBJ2-7	TRBV27
ASSRLGTEAF	TRBJ1-1	TRBV6-5
SALLQGFDEQY	TRBJ2-7	TRBV20-1
SASQGGSPLH	TRBJ1-6	TRBV20-1
ASSSPGDAVNGANVLT	TRBJ2-6	TRBV5-1
ASSGTGGGEKLF	TRBJ1-4	TRBV7-2
ASSQARGAGITDTQY	TRBJ2-3	TRBV4-3
ATVQNTEAF	TRBJ1-1	TRBV2
ASSLADSGQGSYEQY	TRBJ2-7	TRBV5-1
ASGSPAKDSPLH	TRBJ1-6	TRBV19
ASSPGGQQETQY	TRBJ2-5	TRBV7-2
ASSPQRVAEYNEQF	TRBJ2-1	TRBV18